Each of the 18 T cell receptor beta chains below was sequenced from the same sample in a study of blood T cell repertoires in COVID-19 (dated by TCRdb to 2018 to 2021). Library creation used the immunoSEQ multiplex PCR assay. TCRdb re-hosts the immuneACCESS table, in-frame sequences only. Its copies lack some clones; in the studies checked, an unresolved V gene accounts for under half of them, and the cause for the rest is not known. The sample table contains about 160,000 clones; only one count was recorded for about 87% of them. Around a tenth of the sample is held by the ten biggest clonotypes. Specimen: peripheral blood. The origin of the receptors is a woman aged 70-85 years with COVID-19, enrolled during active disease.

The chain carries TRBV2 and TRBJ1-2; D is unclear. Trimming left V 1 base short and J 4 bases short, with 7 bases between. Germline V gene lookup returns CDR1 SNHLY and CDR2 FYNNEI. CDR3 length equals 13 residues. The CDR3 reads CASSEVAPYGYTF. CDR3 in DNA: TGTGCCAGCAGTGAAGTGGCTCCCTATGGCTACACCTTC.

The chain combines TRBV5-4 with TRBJ2-5; the match to TRBD2 covers 13 bases. Trimming took 3 bases from V and 2 from J; bases not matched to a gene: 1. The CDR3 has 15 residues. The germline CDR1 and CDR2 sequences are SGHNT and YYREEE (reference sequence). DNA of the CDR3: TGTGCCAGCAGCTGGGGACTAGCGGGGCAAGAGACCCAGTACTTC. As protein: CASSWGLAGQETQYF.

The chain is built from TRBV2 and TRBJ2-2; 7 bases align to TRBD1. Germline V lookup: CDR1 SNHLY, CDR2 FYNNEI. V was clipped by 7 bases and J by 6 bases; unmatched bases: 8. The CDR3 loop spans 14 amino acids. As DNA, the CDR3 is TGTGCCAGCATGGGCTATAGGGGGCCCGGGGAGCTGTTTTTT. Protein: CASMGYRGPGELFF.

V gene TRBV7-3 combines with J gene TRBJ2-1; TRBD2 matches at 8 bases. The J segment lost 9 bases and the V segment lost 0 bases, leaving 10 bases of the junction unmatched. Germline V gene lookup returns CDR1 SGHTA and CDR2 FQGTGA. The CDR3 is 16 residues long. The CDR3 coding sequence is TGTGCCAGCAGCTTAACCGGGGGGGCCCTTCCCCCTGAGCAGTTCTTC. It specifies CASSLTGGALPPEQFF. Based on the CDR3 plus reference TRBV7-3 and TRBJ2-1, the full variable domain is GAGVSQTPSNKVTEKGKYVELRCDPISGHTALYWYRQSLGQGPEFLIYFQGTGAADDSGLPNDRFFAVRPEGSVSTLKIQRTERGDSAVYLCASSLTGGALPPEQFFGPGTRLTVL.

CDR3 coding DNA: TGTGCCACCAGTGACCAACACGGAAACACCATATATTTT. Amino acid sequence: CATSDQHGNTIYF. J is TRBJ1-3 and V is TRBV24-1; D not resolved. Trimming took 4 bases from V and 4 from J, leaving 7 bases between them. The CDR3 has 13 amino acids. The germline V gene encodes CDR1 KGHDR and CDR2 SFDVKD.

The chain is built from TRBV6-1 and TRBJ1-1; 8 nucleotides match TRBD1. The germline V gene encodes CDR1 MNHNS and CDR2 SASEGT. The CDR3 is 13 residues long. J lost 6 bases, V lost 3 bases, and 3 bases had no gene match. CDR3 nucleotides: TGTGCCAGCAGTGAGGACAGGGAATCTGAAGCTTTCTTT. Translation gives CASSEDRESEAFF.

The DNA for the CDR3 is TGTGCCAGCAGCTTAACAGGTTATGCTAACTATGGCTACACCTTC. It encodes CASSLTGYANYGYTF. The chain joins TRBV5-6 to TRBJ1-2; a possible D gene is TRBD1 (5 bases). V dropped 2 bases and J dropped 0 bases, with 11 bases sitting between them. The CDR3 is 15 amino acids. Germline lookup yields CDR1 SGHDT and CDR2 YYEEEE.

This clone was seen a few times. The J gene is TRBJ1-5, the V gene TRBV2, with a possible D match to TRBD1 (5 bases). The CDR3 is made up of 15 amino acids. The germline CDR1 and CDR2 sequences are SNHLY and FYNNEI. With 3 bases removed from V and 5 bases from J, the gap between germline ends came to 14 bases. The CDR3 spells CASSDGGRGDQPQHF. The CDR3 coding sequence is TGTGCCAGCAGTGATGGGGGGAGGGGTGATCAGCCCCAGCATTTT.

The chain is built from TRBV6-6 and TRBJ2-1, with TRBD2 matching 9 bases. This CDR3 has 15 residues. Germline-derived CDR1 and CDR2 are MNHNY and SVGAGI (reference sequence). Trimming cost V 6 bases and J 4 bases; bases outside gene matches: 7. CDR3 region: CASRRSGGTYNEQFF. CDR3 DNA sequence: TGTGCCAGCAGAAGGAGCGGGGGGACTTACAATGAGCAGTTCTTC.

The CDR3 DNA reads as TGTGCCAGCAGCTTAGGGACTAGAAGTGGGGAGTACTTC. This sequence encodes CASSLGTRSGEYF. This chain links TRBV7-2 with TRBJ2-5; 7 nucleotides agree with TRBD2. CDR3 size: 13 residues. V shed 1 base, J shed 12 bases, and the junction held 8 bases outside the gene matches. The germline CDR1 and CDR2 sequences are SGHTA and FQGNSA. Full variable domain (remainder filled in from reference TRBV7-2 and TRBJ2-5): GAGVSQSPSNKVTEKGKDVELRCDPISGHTALYWYRQSLGQGLEFLIYFQGNSAPDKSGLPSDRFSAERTGGSVSTLTIQRTQQEDSAVYLCASSLGTRSGEYFGPGTRLLVL.

The chain has TRBV7-2 and TRBJ1-5; no clear D gene. Germline V gene data show CDR1 as SGHTA and CDR2 as FQGNSA. There are 14 residues in the CDR3. V dropped 0 bases and J dropped 4 bases, with 7 bases sitting between them. CDR3: CASSLAQKNQPQHF. CDR3 coding DNA: TGTGCCAGCAGCTTAGCACAGAAAAATCAGCCCCAGCATTTT.

This clone appeared once. V gene TRBV18 combines with J gene TRBJ2-3; TRBD2 matches 7 bases. Germline-derived CDR1 and CDR2 are KGHSH and LQKENI. With 3 bases clipped from V and 5 bases from J, the junction kept 8 bases outside the gene matches. The CDR3 contains 15 residues. The CDR3 DNA reads as TGTGCCAGCTCACCTGGCGGGGGAGGAATAGATACGCAGTATTTT. Translating it yields CASSPGGGGIDTQYF.

The V gene is TRBV2, the J gene TRBJ2-7; 10 bases align to TRBD1. V was clipped by 5 bases and J by 4 bases; unmatched bases: 8. Germline CDR1 is SNHLY and CDR2 is FYNNEI. CDR3 size: 15 residues. Here the CDR3 DNA reads TGTGCCAGCAGTCCACAGACAGGGGGCGCGTACGAGCAGTACTTC. This sequence encodes CASSPQTGGAYEQYF. Full variable domain (rest looked up from reference TRBV2 and TRBJ2-7): EPEVTQTPSHQVTQMGQEVILRCVPISNHLYFYWYRQILGQKVEFLVSFYNNEISEKSEIFDDQFSVERPDGSNFTLKIRSTKLEDSAMYFCASSPQTGGAYEQYFGPGTRLTVT.

On this clone itself: This specimen includes other DNA sequences encoding the same CDR3. This chain uses TRBV6-5 with TRBJ1-1, with D tentatively TRBD1 (6 bases). Germline-derived CDR1 and CDR2 are MNHEY and SVGAGI. Trimming shortened V by 0 bases and J by 3 bases, and 8 bases separated the two germline ends. This CDR3 comprises 14 residues. Written as DNA, the CDR3 is TGTGCCAGCAGTTACTCTTCAGGGGACACTGAAGCTTTCTTT. The encoded protein is CASSYSSGDTEAFF.

This clone was detected a few times. The V gene is TRBV19, the J gene TRBJ1-6; D gene uncertain. The CDR3 length is 15 residues. Germline V CDR1 and CDR2: LNHDA, SQIVND (reference sequence). V was clipped by 7 bases and J by 7 bases, with 17 bases between them. CDR3 loop: CASTPVEGRNSPLHF. In DNA, the CDR3 is TGTGCCAGTACCCCGGTTGAGGGCCGGAATTCACCCCTCCACTTT.

The chain joins TRBV3-1 (or the pseudogene TRBV3-2) to TRBJ2-5; possibly TRBD1 for D (7 bases). Trimming took off 1 base at V and 5 bases at J, with 14 bases between the two ends. CDR3 length equals 15 residues. Germline V gene data show CDR1 as LGHDT and CDR2 as YNNKEL (reference sequence). CDR3 protein: CASSQARGAGETQYF. The CDR3 DNA reads TGTGCCAGCAGCCAAGCCAGGGGGGCCGGGGAGACCCAGTACTTC.

The chain carries TRBV5-4 and TRBJ1-2; 10 bases align to TRBD1. This CDR3 is 15 amino acids long. After removal of 2 bases from V and 8 bases from J, the junction contained 9 bases not matched to a gene. Germline V gene sequence: CDR1 SGHNT, CDR2 YYREEE (reference sequence). The CDR3 nucleotides are TGTGCCAGCAGCTTAGGGACAGGGGACTATCGAGGCTACACCTTC. Encoded protein: CASSLGTGDYRGYTF.

The chain links TRBV7-7 to TRBJ2-2; 7 bases fit TRBD2. Germline assignment: CDR1 SSHAT and CDR2 FNYEAQ (reference sequence). Trimming removed 5 bases from V and 0 bases from J; junction bases left unmatched: 3. This CDR3 region has 15 residues. CDR3 nucleotide sequence: TGTGCCAGCAGCCCCGGGACTACGAACACCGGGGAGCTGTTTTTT. Translation: CASSPGTTNTGELFF.